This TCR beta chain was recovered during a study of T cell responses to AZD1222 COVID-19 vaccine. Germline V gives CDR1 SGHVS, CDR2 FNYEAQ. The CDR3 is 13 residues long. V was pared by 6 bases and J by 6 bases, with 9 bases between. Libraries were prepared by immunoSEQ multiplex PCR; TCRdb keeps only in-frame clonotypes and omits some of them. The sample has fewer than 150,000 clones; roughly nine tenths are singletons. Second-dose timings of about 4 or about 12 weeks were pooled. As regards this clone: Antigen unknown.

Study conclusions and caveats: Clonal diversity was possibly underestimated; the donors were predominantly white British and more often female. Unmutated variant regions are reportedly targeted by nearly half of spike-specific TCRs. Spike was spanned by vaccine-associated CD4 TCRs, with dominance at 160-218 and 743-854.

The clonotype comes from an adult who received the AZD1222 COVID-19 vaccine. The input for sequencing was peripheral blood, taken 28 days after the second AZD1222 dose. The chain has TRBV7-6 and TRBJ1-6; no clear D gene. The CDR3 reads CASRQSPNSPLHF. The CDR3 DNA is TGTGCCAGCAGGCAGTCCCCTAATTCACCCCTCCACTTT.